Included here is one TCR beta chain sequence, with context. Its antigen remains unknown. The CDR3 is 14 residues long. After removal of 5 bases from V and 11 bases from J, the junction contained 11 bases not matched to a gene. Germline-derived CDR1 and CDR2 are SGHNT and YENEEA. The sample originates from a study of T cells in localized non-small cell lung cancer. Study findings and constraints: Tumor trailed uninvolved adjacent lung in T cell clonality, which peaked there.

Here immunoSEQ multiplex PCR was the method, and the copy in TCRdb shows in-frame clones only, minus some. The sample records a few thousand clones, 20% to 25% being singletons. V and J are TRBV11-3 and TRBJ2-4; 8 bases align to TRBD2. This clonotype was sampled from a man aged 40 to 70 with stage II squamous cell lung carcinoma. Sequencing used lung tumor tissue, obtained before any cancer treatment. The CDR3 DNA reads as TGTGCCAGCAGCGCGGTAGCGGGGTCTTGGGTTCAGTACTTC. Residues: CASSAVAGSWVQYF.